A selection of T cell receptor beta chains follows, all from one sample in a study of siplizumab effects on memory and regulatory T cells. Sequenced by immunoSEQ multiplex PCR; TCRdb stores in-frame clones only, minus some. The top ten hold roughly 1.1% of the sample, which has roughly 100,000 clones, 80% to 95% seen once. The sample was CD4+ T cells sorted from blood. Source of these receptors: a human donor in good health. The CDR3 runs from the conserved cysteine through the conserved F or W. A D gene is named only where the DNA matches it firmly. Size is stated for part of the rows, as once, few or many counts, or as a class when the clone is expanded.

D gene,V gene,clone size,J gene,CDR3 DNA,CDR3 protein
.,TRBV10-3,.,TRBJ1-2,TGTGCCATCAGTGTATCAGCGACTAACTATGGCTACACCTTC,CAISVSATNYGYTF
.,TRBV5-1,.,TRBJ1-3,TGCGCCAGCAGCCGAGAGGGGGGTGCTGGAAACACCATATATTTT,CASSREGGAGNTIYF
TRBD1,TRBV28,once,TRBJ1-5,TGTGCCAGCAGTTGGGGACAGGGGGCCGTCAATCAGCCCCAGCATTTT,CASSWGQGAVNQPQHF
.,TRBV12-5,.,TRBJ1-1,TGTGCTAGTGGTTTGACAGGGAGGGTCACTGAAGCTTTCTTT,CASGLTGRVTEAFF
TRBD1,TRBV19,.,TRBJ2-5,TGTGCCAGTAGTGAGGGACAGACCCAAGAGACCCAGTACTTC,CASSEGQTQETQYF
TRBD2,TRBV28,.,TRBJ2-7,TGTGCCAGCAGAGGGGCGGGGGGGACCTCTTCCCACGAGCAGTACTTC,CASRGAGGTSSHEQYF
TRBD2,TRBV10-3,.,TRBJ2-1,TGTGCCATCAGTGAAGGACTAGCGGAGTACAATGAGCAGTTCTTC,CAISEGLAEYNEQFF
TRBD2,TRBV6-5,.,TRBJ2-1,TGTGCCAGCAGCCCCCTAGCGGGCTCCTACAATGAGCAGTTCTTC,CASSPLAGSYNEQFF
.,TRBV30,.,TRBJ1-1,TGTGCCTGGAGTGTACCTCGGGAAACTGAAGCTTTCTTT,CAWSVPRETEAFF
TRBD2,TRBV18,.,TRBJ2-5,TGTGCCAGCTCACCGACACTAGCGCAGGAGACCCAGTACTTC,CASSPTLAQETQYF
.,TRBV29-1,.,TRBJ1-4,TGCAGCGTTGGAGGGGACATGGAAAAACTGTTTTTT,CSVGGDMEKLFF
TRBD1,TRBV19,once,TRBJ1-2,TGTGCCAGTAGTTCCCGGGACAGGGGCGTCTATGGCTACACCTTC,CASSSRDRGVYGYTF
TRBD2,TRBV7-6,.,TRBJ2-1,TGTGCCAGCAGCTTAGGACTAGCGTTGAGCTCCTACAATGAGCAGTTCTTC,CASSLGLALSSYNEQFF
.,TRBV5-1,.,TRBJ2-3,TGCGCCAGCAGCTCTAACGGACAGTTGTTCACAGATACGCAGTATTTT,CASSSNGQLFTDTQYF
TRBD1,TRBV19,.,TRBJ2-2,TGTGCCAGTAGTATCAATACAGGGGGCCACGGGGAGCTGTTTTTT,CASSINTGGHGELFF
.,TRBV5-5,.,TRBJ1-1,TGTGCCAGCAGCTTGTGGGAGAACACTGAAGCTTTCTTT,CASSLWENTEAFF
.,TRBV19,.,TRBJ1-5,TGTGCCAGTACAGGAGGGGGGAGGTGGCAGCCCCAGCATTTT,CASTGGGRWQPQHF
TRBD1,TRBV27,.,TRBJ1-1,TGTGCCAGCAGTTTAGGAGGGACAGGGGGTACCGTGAACACTGAAGCTTTCTTT,CASSLGGTGGTVNTEAFF
TRBD2,TRBV5-5,.,TRBJ2-3,TGTGCCAGCAGCTTGGACGGGACTACCACAGATACGCAGTATTTT,CASSLDGTTTDTQYF
TRBD1,TRBV5-1,.,TRBJ1-1,TGCGCCAGCAGCTTGCTTCCCGGGACAGGGGCTTTTGAAGCTTTCTTT,CASSLLPGTGAFEAFF
.,TRBV5-1,.,TRBJ2-1,TGCGCCAGCAGCTTAGGACTCTCCTACAATGAGCAGTTCTTC,CASSLGLSYNEQFF
.,TRBV7-3,once,TRBJ2-5,TGTGCCAGCAGCTTAACTCCAGAAGAGACCCAGTACTTC,CASSLTPEETQYF
.,TRBV28,.,TRBJ1-1,TGTGCCAGCAGTTTAATGGCGGTAACAAACACTGAAGCTTTCTTT,CASSLMAVTNTEAFF
TRBD1,TRBV27,.,TRBJ1-2,TGTGCCAGCAGTCCCAACGACAGGGGCCACGGCTACACCTTC,CASSPNDRGHGYTF
TRBD2,TRBV5-1,.,TRBJ2-3,TGCGCCATAAGGAAAAGCGGGAGTATGGCAGATACGCAGTATTTT,CAIRKSGSMADTQYF
.,TRBV28,.,TRBJ2-3,TGTGCCAGCAGGTTGGGGGTTGTAACGGCACGAGATACGCAGTATTTT,CASRLGVVTARDTQYF
.,TRBV19,.,TRBJ2-5,TGTGCCAGTAGTATTTCGAGCGGCTACCAAGAGACCCAGTACTTC,CASSISSGYQETQYF
.,TRBV6-1,.,TRBJ2-7,TGTGCCAGCAGTTGGGACCGACCCTACGAGCAGTACTTC,CASSWDRPYEQYF
TRBD2,TRBV19,.,TRBJ2-1,TGTGCCAGTAGATCGGCCGGGACTAGCGGGAGTTATGAGCAGTTCTTC,CASRSAGTSGSYEQFF
.,TRBV9,.,TRBJ2-5,TGTGCCAGCAGCGTTGGGGGGCAAGAGACCCAGTACTTC,CASSVGGQETQYF
.,TRBV25-1,.,TRBJ2-1,TGTGCCAGCAGTGCCCAGGATGAGCAGTTCTTC,CASSAQDEQFF
.,TRBV6-1,.,TRBJ2-1,TGTGCCAGCAGTGATCCCTCCCTCGCAAGGGGGTTGGGGCAGTTCTTC,CASSDPSLARGLGQFF
.,TRBV25-1,.,TRBJ2-5,TGTGCCAGCAGTGAATCGTGGGGCGCGGAGACCCAGTACTTC,CASSESWGAETQYF
.,TRBV28,.,TRBJ1-5,TGTGCCAGCAGTTTAGTTAGTAATCAGCCCCAGCATTTT,CASSLVSNQPQHF
.,TRBV10-3,once,TRBJ1-1,TGTGCCATCAGTGAGTCGGATAGGTCGGCCACTGAAGCTTTCTTT,CAISESDRSATEAFF
.,TRBV6-1,.,TRBJ1-5,TGTGCCAGCACCGGAAAAACGACCGGCAATCAGCCCCAGCATTTT,CASTGKTTGNQPQHF
.,TRBV5-6,.,TRBJ2-2,TGTGCCAGCAGCTCGGGACTTAACACCGGGGAGCTGTTTTTT,CASSSGLNTGELFF
.,TRBV7-2,.,TRBJ2-7,TGTGCCAGCAGCTTAGGTCCGAGAGAGCAGTACTTC,CASSLGPREQYF
.,TRBV6-1,.,TRBJ2-3,TGTGCCAGCAGTCCAGGAAGAGGCACAGATACGCAGTATTTT,CASSPGRGTDTQYF
TRBD1,TRBV30,.,TRBJ1-1,TGTGCCTGGAGCCGAAGGGGACAGCCCGACACTGAAGCTTTCTTT,CAWSRRGQPDTEAFF
TRBD2,TRBV28,.,TRBJ2-1,TGTGCCAGCAGTCCCTACCTAGCGGGCCTAACCTACAATGAGCAGTTCTTC,CASSPYLAGLTYNEQFF
TRBD2,TRBV7-2,.,TRBJ2-7,TGTGCCAGCAGCCCTGGGACTAAGCGATACGAGCAGTACTTC,CASSPGTKRYEQYF
TRBD1,TRBV7-2,.,TRBJ2-1,TGTGCCCGAAGGACAGGGGGCGGAAGAGGGGGCCACAATGAGCAGTTCTTC,CARRTGGGRGGHNEQFF